These 17 T cell receptor beta chains originate from one sample sequenced in a study of blood T cells in healthy people across ages. Alongside a J-beta primer mix, a sample-barcoded 5' primer served in a second PCR lasting roughly 7 to 11 cycles. Each CDR3 protein is one row after TCRdb ran MiXCR on the 5' RACE reads. The repertoire holds 800,000 or so distinct CDR3 sequences, with approximately 25% as singletons. These records were also assigned to another study, of T cells of mothers and their children.

The material sequenced was blood. Every receptor here comes from a boy aged 5-17 years in good health.

This clonotype was observed a handful of times. The chain uses TRBV11-2 and TRBJ1-3, with no clear D. This CDR3 comprises 15 residues. Germline V gives CDR1 SGHAT, CDR2 FQNNGV. The germline V and J ends were trimmed by 5 bases and 1 base, with 12 bases remaining between them. The CDR3 is CASSTERSSGNTIYF. The CDR3 coding sequence is TGTGCCAGCAGCACCGAACGTTCTTCTGGAAACACCATATATTTT.

This clonotype was seen at least ten times. The rearrangement links TRBV12-3 or TRBV12-4 to TRBJ2-5; D remains ambiguous. The CDR3 has 12 residues. V gave up 2 bases and J gave up 1 base, with 2 bases separating them. The CDR3 spells CASSLTQETQYF. The CDR3 nucleotides read TGTGCCAGCAGTTTAACCCAAGAGACCCAGTACTTC.

There are a few counts of this clonotype. The chain employs TRBV20-1 and TRBJ1-5; TRBD1 agrees at 10 bases. This CDR3 has 18 residues. Germline CDR1 is DFQATT and CDR2 is SNEGSKA (reference sequence). J lost 0 bases, V lost 4 bases, and 12 bases had no gene match. The CDR3, as DNA: TGCAGTGCTAAGGACCAGACAGGGGGCGGTTATAGCAATCAGCCCCAGCATTTT. Its protein is CSAKDQTGGGYSNQPQHF.

This clonotype was observed a handful of times. V and J are TRBV14 and TRBJ2-5; perhaps TRBD1 as D (6 bases). The CDR3 has 19 amino acids. The ends were cut back, 1 base at V and 7 bases at J, with 28 bases in the middle. The germline gives CDR1 SGHDN, CDR2 FVKESK. The chain's CDR3 is CASSQGGGRIIQAAGTQYF. The CDR3 DNA sequence: TGTGCCAGCAGCCAAGGTGGGGGCCGAATAATACAAGCAGCAGGGACCCAGTACTTC.

This clonotype was seen repeatedly, ten times or more. The chain combines TRBV29-1 with TRBJ2-1; 7 bases map to TRBD1. The V and J ends lost 6 bases and 0 bases, in that order; junction bases with no gene match: 5. The CDR3 runs 14 residues. Germline values: CDR1 SQVTM, CDR2 ANQGSEA. For the CDR3, the DNA is TGCAGCGTCACAGGGGACAGCTCCTACAATGAGCAGTTCTTC. It yields the protein CSVTGDSSYNEQFF.

This clonotype was seen at least ten times. The rearrangement joins TRBV7-3 to TRBJ2-3; tentatively, D is TRBD2 (6 bases). Germline V gene sequence: CDR1 SGHTA, CDR2 FQGTGA. Between the trimmed V and J ends, which lost 5 bases and 2 bases, there was a span of 11 bases. The CDR3 is 14 residues long. The CDR3 DNA reads as TGTGCCAGCAGCCGCGGGGCCAACACAGATACGCAGTATTTT. Amino acids: CASSRGANTDTQYF.

This chain connects TRBV20-1 to TRBJ1-1, with D maybe TRBD1 (6 bases). Germline V gives CDR1 DFQATT, CDR2 SNEGSKA (reference sequence). The CDR3 covers 15 residues. V was trimmed by 0 bases and J by 4 bases, leaving 15 bases between them. The CDR3 nucleotides read TGCAGTGCTAGAGATATTACAGGGTGGGGCACTGAAGCTTTCTTT. Translated: CSARDITGWGTEAFF.

This clonotype showed up just a few times. This chain connects TRBV20-1 to TRBJ2-5; 10 nucleotides line up with TRBD1. The end of the DNA fits TRBJ2-7 better, so the J call may be wrong. The CDR3 contains 14 residues. The germline gives CDR1 DFQATT, CDR2 SNEGSKA (reference sequence). The CDR3 bases are TGCAGTGCTAGCCGGGACAGGGGTTTCTACGAGCAGTACTTC. It specifies CSASRDRGFYEQYF.

This chain links TRBV12-3 or TRBV12-4 with TRBJ2-5; 9 positions match TRBD1. The J call may not be correct, given that the DNA end is closer to TRBJ2-7. The CDR3 spans 15 residues. CDR3 bases: TGTGCCAGCAGTGGACAGGGGTCTGAACAGTACGAGCAGTACTTC. Translation: CASSGQGSEQYEQYF.

CDR3 residues: CASSFYGASSYNSPLHF. For the CDR3, the DNA is TGTGCCAGCAGTTTCTACGGGGCGAGCTCCTATAATTCACCCCTCCACTTT. The V call is TRBV27, the J call TRBJ1-6; possibly TRBD1 for D (5 bases). V dropped 3 bases and J dropped 0 bases, with 12 bases sitting between them. The CDR3 sequence is 17 residues long. From germline, CDR1 is MNHEY and CDR2 SMNVEV (reference sequence).

The CDR3 loop is CASSLGSGRPGANVLTF. DNA for the CDR3: TGCGCCAGCAGCTTGGGTAGCGGGAGACCTGGGGCCAACGTCCTGACTTTC. This chain joins TRBV5-1 and TRBJ2-6, with 9 bases that match TRBD2. This CDR3 is built from 17 residues. Unmatched junction bases numbered 3, after V lost 0 bases and J lost 2 bases. Germline values: CDR1 SGHRS, CDR2 YFSETQ.

This clonotype was seen a few times. V gene TRBV5-1 combines with J gene TRBJ2-5; D perhaps matches TRBD1 (6 bases). Germline V gene sequence: CDR1 SGHRS, CDR2 YFSETQ. V was shortened by 0 bases and J by 5 bases, with 20 bases between the two germline ends. The CDR3 runs to 17 residues. The CDR3, as DNA: TGCGCCAGCAGCTTGGGGGCGACAGGCCTGACTGGGGAGACCCAGTACTTC. Translated, it gives CASSLGATGLTGETQYF.

The chain links TRBV7-2 to TRBJ2-5; 8 bases are shared with TRBD1. Germline CDR1 is SGHTA and CDR2 is FQGNSA. This CDR3 has 16 amino acids. V lost 0 bases to trimming and J lost 2 bases; unmatched junction nucleotides: 5. This chain's CDR3 is CASSLALRTGQETQYF. DNA for the CDR3: TGTGCCAGCAGCTTAGCATTGAGGACAGGGCAAGAGACCCAGTACTTC.

V and J are TRBV20-1 and TRBJ2-5, with D perhaps TRBD2 (5 bases). Germline V gene data show CDR1 as DFQATT and CDR2 as SNEGSKA (reference sequence). The CDR3 consists of 15 residues. Trimming removed 1 base from V and 7 bases from J, with 19 bases in between. The CDR3 sequence is CSARVGSPPGVTQYF. CDR3 DNA sequence: TGCAGTGCTAGAGTGGGCAGCCCTCCCGGGGTGACCCAGTACTTC.

CDR3 DNA: TGTGCCACCGGAGGCAGGGTACCCTCTCGTGAGCAGTTCTTC. It translates to CATGGRVPSREQFF. This sequence joins TRBV24-1 and TRBJ2-1, with D possibly being TRBD1 or TRBD2 (5 bases each). The CDR3 consists of 14 residues. Trimming pared 9 bases from V and 9 bases from J, leaving 20 bases between. Germline loops: CDR1 KGHDR, CDR2 SFDVKD.

This clonotype was observed a few times. This sequence joins TRBV4-1 and TRBJ2-5, with D perhaps matching TRBD1 (7 bases). The DNA end lines up better with TRBJ2-7; the J call may be wrong. This CDR3 has 16 residues. CDR1 is MGHRA, CDR2 YSYEKL, per germline. The CDR3 loop is CASSLLWTGGFYEQYF. Here the CDR3 DNA reads TGCGCCAGCAGCCTCTTATGGACAGGAGGGTTCTACGAGCAGTACTTC.

The gene calls are TRBV2 and TRBJ2-5; D possibly corresponds to TRBD1 (6 bases). CDR3 length: 15 residues. Deletions cut 4 bases from V and 5 bases from J, with 17 bases between. Per germline, CDR1 SNHLY and CDR2 FYNNEI. The CDR3 DNA sequence: TGTGCCAGCAGTGCTATTTACAGGGTCGGGGAGACCCAGTACTTC. Translation gives CASSAIYRVGETQYF.